This TCR beta chain was captured by sequencing in a study of T cells in Graves' hyperthyroidism and ophthalmopathy. Calling Graves' hyperthyroidism stable meant ophthalmopathy did not progress within 18 months. The PBMCs were sourced from fresh peripheral blood (approximately 9 ml). Study-level points and caveats: Blood also held most thyroid clonotypes expanded beyond 0.001. Ophthalmopathy, which appeared later, was predicted by the model a median about 6 months before onset.

Amplified regions were TCR beta CDR3 sequences from RNA transcripts. A first-round RT-PCR of the TCR CDR3 used the HTBI primer set. TCRdb re-analysed the multiplex PCR reads in MiXCR, keeping a single row per CDR3 protein. The table records 96,000 or so distinct CDR3 sequences, over 50% of them present only once. A note on this clonotype: Its matching antigen is unknown.

V lost 6 bases and J lost 10, with 24 bases in between. There are 15 residues in the CDR3. The sequenced material came from blood. This sequence joins TRBV12-3 or TRBV12-4 and TRBJ1-1, with D hard to call. This receptor was obtained from a woman aged 40 to 50 with Graves' hyperthyroidism. CDR3: CASSSYNGLGIGAFF. The CDR3 DNA reads TGTGCCAGCAGCTCCTATAATGGGTTGGGTATCGGAGCTTTCTTT.